A single sample gave rise to the 24 T cell receptor beta chains below, sequenced in a study of T cell responses to AZD1222 COVID-19 vaccine. Generated by immunoSEQ multiplex PCR, the TCRdb table keeps only in-frame clones and is missing some. The data hold about 99,000 clones, with around 90% observed a single time. Material: peripheral blood, obtained on day 0 of AZD1222 vaccination. Source of these receptors: an adult in good health.

The J gene is TRBJ2-7, the V gene TRBV10-3, with 8 bases aligning to TRBD1. This CDR3 spans 13 amino acids. Germline trimming cut 5 bases from V and 9 bases from J; bases unmatched to any gene: 9. Germline lookup yields CDR1 ENHRY and CDR2 SYGVKD. Here the CDR3 reads CAISRDRSPGQYF. CDR3 in DNA: TGTGCCATCAGTCGGGACAGGTCCCCGGGGCAGTACTTC.

The chain is built from TRBV7-2 and TRBJ1-3; TRBD1 is a possible D gene (6 bases). Trimming shortened V by 1 base and J by 2 bases, and 12 bases separated the two germline ends. Germline V gene data show CDR1 as SGHTA and CDR2 as FQGNSA. CDR3 size: 16 residues. The DNA of the CDR3 is TGTGCCAGCAGCTTAGTGTGGCAGGGGCCTGGAAACACCATATATTTT. Translated: CASSLVWQGPGNTIYF. Using reference TRBV7-2 and TRBJ1-3 for the parts outside the CDR3, the full variable domain is GAGVSQSPSNKVTEKGKDVELRCDPISGHTALYWYRQSLGQGLEFLIYFQGNSAPDKSGLPSDRFSAERTGGSVSTLTIQRTQQEDSAVYLCASSLVWQGPGNTIYFGEGSWLTVV.

Concerning this clone itself: An end of the junction differs from the germline gene, which may be a read error. This chain joins TRBV7-9 and TRBJ2-1; 8 bases line up with TRBD2. This CDR3 comprises 15 residues. The V gene's germline CDR1 is SEHNR and CDR2 FQNEAQ (reference sequence). Here the CDR3 reads CASSLTTSAYNGQFF. In nucleotides, the CDR3 is TGTGCCAGCAGCCTTACGACTAGCGCGTACAATGGGCAGTTCTTC. The full variable domain, its missing parts supplied by reference TRBV7-9 and TRBJ2-1, is DTGVSQNPRHKITKRGQNVTFRCDPISEHNRLYWYRQTLGQGPEFLTYFQNEAQLEKSRLLSDRFSAERPKGSFSTLEIQRTEQGDSAMYLCASSLTTSAYNGQFFGPGTRLTVL.

This chain uses TRBV19 with TRBJ1-3; no reliable D call. The CDR3 runs to 14 residues. Germline assignment: CDR1 LNHDA and CDR2 SQIVND (reference sequence). V lost 5 bases to trimming and J lost 1 base, with 9 bases between them. The CDR3: CASSATSSGNTIYF. In DNA form, the CDR3 reads TGTGCCAGTAGTGCGACATCTTCTGGAAACACCATATATTTT.

The J gene is TRBJ1-5, the V gene TRBV5-1, with 8 bases fitting TRBD1. The CDR3 is 14 residues long. The germline gives CDR1 SGHRS, CDR2 YFSETQ. Trimming removed 1 base from V and 6 bases from J; junction bases left unmatched: 3. CDR3 bases: TGCGCCAGCAGCTTGTCGACAGGGGTTCAGCCCCAGCATTTT. It yields the protein CASSLSTGVQPQHF.

The chain links TRBV19 to TRBJ1-5, with a possible D match to TRBD1 (6 bases). The CDR3 totals 14 residues. Germline lookup yields CDR1 LNHDA and CDR2 SQIVND (reference sequence). V was cut by 6 bases and J by 3 bases, with 12 bases left in between. The CDR3 coding sequence is TGTGCCAGTAGACGGGACATTCTCAATCAGCCCCAGCATTTT. The encoded protein is CASRRDILNQPQHF.

The chain carries TRBV2 and TRBJ1-5; 9 bases match TRBD1. Germline V gene lookup returns CDR1 SNHLY and CDR2 FYNNEI. V shed 4 bases and J 5 bases; nucleotides not matched to a gene: 6. This CDR3 region has 15 residues. The CDR3 DNA reads TGTGCCAGCAGTGGGGACAGGGAAGCCCATCAGCCCCAGCATTTT. Translated, it gives CASSGDREAHQPQHF.

The chain recombines TRBV30 with TRBJ2-3; 8 bases are shared with TRBD2. Germline CDR1 GTSNPN, CDR2 SVGIG (reference sequence). The CDR3 is 16 residues long. V lost 2 bases to trimming and J lost 1 base; unmatched junction nucleotides: 8. The CDR3 protein is CAWSIWAGGGTDTQYF. CDR3 DNA: TGTGCCTGGAGTATTTGGGCGGGAGGCGGCACAGATACGCAGTATTTT.

V gene TRBV25-1 combines with J gene TRBJ1-5, with D perhaps matching TRBD1 (5 bases). Germline lookup yields CDR1 MGHDK and CDR2 SYGVNS. CDR3 length equals 14 residues. The V end was cut by 2 bases, the J end by 3 bases, with 8 bases between. CDR3 amino acids: CASSEVGPNQPQHF. As DNA, the CDR3 is TGTGCCAGCAGTGAAGTGGGACCCAATCAGCCCCAGCATTTT.

The chain is built from TRBV12-3 or TRBV12-4 and TRBJ1-1, with no clear D. V lost 8 bases, J lost 0 bases, and 10 bases lay in between. The CDR3 runs 13 residues. The CDR3 DNA reads TGTGCCAGCCAGAAACAGATGAACACTGAAGCTTTCTTT. Residues: CASQKQMNTEAFF.

This sequence joins TRBV18 and TRBJ1-1; D possibly corresponds to TRBD1 (6 bases). V dropped 3 bases and J dropped 8 bases, with 19 bases sitting between them. Germline values: CDR1 KGHSH, CDR2 LQKENI. The CDR3 length is 15 residues. CDR3 protein: CASSPHSKGGVEAFF. CDR3 bases: TGTGCCAGCTCACCGCACTCTAAGGGGGGAGTGGAAGCTTTCTTT.

This rearrangement joins TRBV5-1 to TRBJ2-7; 13 bases line up with TRBD2. The V and J ends lost 3 bases and 7 bases, in that order; junction bases with no gene match: 7. This CDR3 has 15 residues. Germline loops: CDR1 SGHRS, CDR2 YFSETQ. The CDR3 loop reads CASSSSLAGGEEQYF. The DNA of the CDR3 is TGCGCCAGCAGCTCATCACTAGCGGGAGGGGAGGAGCAGTACTTC.

V is TRBV5-1 and J is TRBJ2-7; 8 bases fit TRBD1. The germline V gene encodes CDR1 SGHRS and CDR2 YFSETQ. The trim removed 2 bases at V and 3 bases at J, leaving 10 bases unmatched. This CDR3 comprises 16 residues. CDR3 protein: CASSLEPPGGIYEQYF. The CDR3, as DNA: TGCGCCAGCAGCTTAGAGCCTCCAGGGGGCATCTACGAGCAGTACTTC.

The J gene is TRBJ1-4, the V gene TRBV30, with 10 positions matching TRBD1. The CDR3 has 15 residues. Germline V gives CDR1 GTSNPN, CDR2 SVGIG (reference sequence). After removal of 1 base from V and 7 bases from J, the junction contained 6 bases not matched to a gene. CDR3 in DNA: TGTGCCTGGAGTGGGAAGACAGGGGGCTCTGAAAAACTGTTTTTT. Its protein is CAWSGKTGGSEKLFF. Filled out from reference TRBV30 and TRBJ1-4, the complete variable domain reads SQTIHQWPATLVQPVGSPLSLECTVEGTSNPNLYWYRQAAGRGLQLLFYSVGIGQISSEVPQNLSASRPQDRQFILSSKKLLLSDSGFYLCAWSGKTGGSEKLFFGSGTQLSVL.

The chain uses TRBV15 and TRBJ1-4; TRBD1 matches 8 bases. In germline, CDR1 is LNHNV, CDR2 YYDKDF (reference sequence). There are 14 residues in the CDR3. V shed 2 bases, J shed 8 bases, and the junction held 4 bases outside the gene matches. CDR3 region: CATSRQGAFEKLFF. In DNA form, the CDR3 reads TGTGCCACCAGCAGACAGGGGGCTTTCGAAAAACTGTTTTTT.

The chain has TRBV7-8 and TRBJ1-5; D not resolved. This CDR3 has 15 amino acids. From germline, CDR1 is SGHVS and CDR2 FQNEAQ. V lost 0 bases and J 0 bases, leaving 6 bases between the germline ends. The CDR3 is CASSLAAASNQPQHF. The CDR3 DNA is TGTGCCAGCAGCTTAGCAGCAGCTAGCAATCAGCCCCAGCATTTT.

The CDR3 region has the DNA TGTGCCATCAGGGAGACGGGAACCCACTATGGCTACACCTTC. The encoded protein is CAIRETGTHYGYTF. The chain recombines TRBV10-3 with TRBJ1-2; D gene ambiguous. V lost 6 bases to trimming and J lost 3 bases, with 14 bases between them. Germline-derived CDR1 and CDR2 are ENHRY and SYGVKD. This CDR3 spans 14 amino acids.

J is TRBJ2-7 and V is TRBV27; 9 nucleotides align to TRBD1. Germline V CDR1 and CDR2: MNHEY, SMNVEV (reference sequence). V was pared by 5 bases and J by 2 bases, with 7 bases of the junction left unmatched. The CDR3 totals 15 residues. The CDR3 sequence is CASSLSDRGTYEQYF. The CDR3, as DNA: TGTGCCAGCAGTCTCTCGGACAGGGGAACCTACGAGCAGTACTTC.

CDR3 in amino acids: CASSLFYFLSTDTQYF. As DNA, the CDR3 is TGTGCCAGCAGCTTATTTTACTTCCTCTCCACAGATACGCAGTATTTT. The J gene is TRBJ2-3, the V gene TRBV7-8; D remains ambiguous. Trimming took off 2 bases at V and 2 bases at J, with 14 bases between the two ends. Germline-derived CDR1 and CDR2 are SGHVS and FQNEAQ. This CDR3 is built from 16 residues.

The chain links TRBV28 to TRBJ1-6, with a tentative D call TRBD1 (5 bases). From germline, CDR1 is MDHEN and CDR2 SYDVKM. The CDR3 is 13 residues long. The V and J ends lost 5 bases and 10 bases respectively, with 12 bases between them. Here the CDR3 DNA reads TGTGCCAGCAGTCTCGACAGTGGATCACCCCTCCACTTT. Protein product: CASSLDSGSPLHF.

This rearrangement joins TRBV15 to TRBJ1-4, with D possibly TRBD1 on 5 matching bases. The V and J ends lost 3 bases and 15 bases respectively, with 17 bases between them. Germline V gene lookup returns CDR1 LNHNV and CDR2 YYDKDF (reference sequence). The CDR3 spans 13 residues. This chain's CDR3 is CATSRGKTAKLFF. The CDR3 coding sequence is TGTGCCACCAGCAGGGGGAAGACAGCCAAGTTGTTTTTT.

This chain uses TRBV6-5 with TRBJ1-1; D is ambiguous. CDR1 and CDR2 from the germline V gene are MNHEY and SVGAGI. The CDR3 is made up of 13 amino acids. V was cut by 5 bases and J by 0 bases, with 7 bases left in between. CDR3 loop: CASSNYMNTEAFF. The CDR3 DNA is TGTGCCAGCAGTAACTACATGAACACTGAAGCTTTCTTT.

This rearrangement joins TRBV28 to TRBJ1-2; D may be TRBD1 (6 bases). CDR1 and CDR2 (germline): MDHEN, SYDVKM. The V gene lost 6 bases and the J gene lost 8 bases, with 13 bases spanning the gap. This CDR3 contains 12 residues. CDR3 amino acids: CASRVTGTGYTF. In nucleotides, the CDR3 is TGTGCCAGCAGGGTGACAGGCACGGGCTACACCTTC.

The chain combines TRBV5-1 with TRBJ1-4, with 9 bases matching TRBD1. CDR3 length: 15 residues. Germline V gives CDR1 SGHRS, CDR2 YFSETQ. The junction had 6 bases not matched to a gene; V was cut back by 3 bases and J by 6 bases. In DNA, the CDR3 is TGCGCCAGCAGCTCAGGGGGACAGGGTCATGAAAAACTGTTTTTT. Amino acids: CASSSGGQGHEKLFF.